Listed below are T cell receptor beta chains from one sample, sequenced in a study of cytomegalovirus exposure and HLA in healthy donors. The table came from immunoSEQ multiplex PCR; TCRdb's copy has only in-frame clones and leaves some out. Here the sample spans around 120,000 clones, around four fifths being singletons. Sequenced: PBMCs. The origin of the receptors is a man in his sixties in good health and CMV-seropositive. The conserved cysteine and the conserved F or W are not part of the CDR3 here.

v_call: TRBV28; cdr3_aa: ASSLGGRRVYGYT
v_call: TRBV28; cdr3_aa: ASTIRGLAAYEQY
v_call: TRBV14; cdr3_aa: ASSQEPYAGANYGYT
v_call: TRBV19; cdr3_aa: ASSPTTGSYNSPLH
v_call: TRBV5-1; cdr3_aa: ASSDRGSNGYT
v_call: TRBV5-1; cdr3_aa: ASSPGQGGLILAKNIQY
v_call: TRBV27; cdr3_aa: ASSSLGGNTEAF
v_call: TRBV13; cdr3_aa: ASSSGQGSGNTIY
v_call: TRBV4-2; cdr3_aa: ASSQPGVDRNTEAF
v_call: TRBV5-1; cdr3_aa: ASAGQGEFNEQF
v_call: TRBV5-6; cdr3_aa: ASSLVAGGPSGELF
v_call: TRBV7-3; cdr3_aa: ASSSRPRGEQF
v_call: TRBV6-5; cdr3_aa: ASSSSRGRFYEQY
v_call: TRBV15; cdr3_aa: ATSRDQRTGGVQPQH
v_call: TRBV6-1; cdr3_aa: ASSEYGQFYEQY
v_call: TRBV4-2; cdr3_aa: ASSQDKGANTEAF
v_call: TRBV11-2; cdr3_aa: ASSSFSNQPQH
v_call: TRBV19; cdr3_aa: ASSVPGLAPGEQY
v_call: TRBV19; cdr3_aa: ASSTTRTGTYEQY
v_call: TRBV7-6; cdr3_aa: ASSPRGGTPTGYGYT
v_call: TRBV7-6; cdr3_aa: ASTSGVSYEQY
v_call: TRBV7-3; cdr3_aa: ASSQIAGGAETQY
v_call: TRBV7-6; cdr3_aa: ASSSTFSTGGQY
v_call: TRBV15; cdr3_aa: ATSRPGQGDQPQH
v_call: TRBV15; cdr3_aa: ATSGLRGGGRMWSYEQY
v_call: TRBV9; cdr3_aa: ASSVAGGIMNTEAF
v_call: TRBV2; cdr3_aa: ASSWNYRYEQY
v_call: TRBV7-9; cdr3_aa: ASSLAVARTGESYGYT
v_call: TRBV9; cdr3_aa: ASSAGTESYEQY
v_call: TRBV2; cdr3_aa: ASRPRQDSNQPQH
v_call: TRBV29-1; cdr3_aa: SVEDSRDEQY
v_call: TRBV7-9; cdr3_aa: SSSLATGGGSPLH
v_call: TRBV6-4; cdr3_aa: ASSDSSRGTEAF
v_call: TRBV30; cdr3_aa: AWTIAGSTDTQY
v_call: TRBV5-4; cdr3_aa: ASSLEFREDYGYT
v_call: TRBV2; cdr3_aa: ASSRDSYGYT
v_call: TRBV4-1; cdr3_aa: ASSRTPGGQIHNEQF
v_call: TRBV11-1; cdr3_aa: ASSWTSGNYEQY
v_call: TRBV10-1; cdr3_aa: ASSRGTAEQY
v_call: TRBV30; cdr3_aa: AWSQAGGTDTQY
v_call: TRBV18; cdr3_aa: ASSLGQGGSPLH
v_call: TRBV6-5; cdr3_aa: ASSYSDRSTYEQY
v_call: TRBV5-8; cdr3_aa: ASSLSRVPNEKLF
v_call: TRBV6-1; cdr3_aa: ASSSGTGGEQY
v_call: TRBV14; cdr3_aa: ASSQGVPRYNEQF
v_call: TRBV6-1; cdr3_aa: ASVEGRYNEQF
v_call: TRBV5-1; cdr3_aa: ASSLGTGITYEQY
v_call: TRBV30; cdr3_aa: AWSVRTGGYT
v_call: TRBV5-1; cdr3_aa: ASSSEGGAAGGPQH
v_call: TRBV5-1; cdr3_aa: ASSSRQIDALAKNIQY
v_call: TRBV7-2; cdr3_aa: ASSSSSNQPQH